Below, one T cell receptor beta chain is given with its context. It has no known antigen specificity. No per-base quality is available; no much larger clone lies one base away. This sample was included in a study of cytomegalovirus exposure and HLA in healthy donors listed by TCRdb under 2017. Notes on the research overall: According to a later analysis, the roughly 120 validation repertoires were produced on the same platform as the 666 repertoires of the first cohort. The study was designed to test whether signatures of past pathogen exposure could be identified by cataloging public T cell receptors. Along with the roughly 670-subject first cohort, a separate validation cohort of over 90 different subjects was used. The study combined high-throughput TCR immunosequencing, statistical association of individual TCRs with disease status, and machine learning to predict cytomegalovirus infection status. Study-level results and caveats: All 120 or so repertoires were used to score co-occurrence in the validation cohort in a later analysis, because that analysis had no HLA typing for the cohort. A total of 164 TCR beta chains were listed by the study as associated with cytomegalovirus. In vitro tests confirmed that a few of the cytomegalovirus-associated TCR beta chains recognize cytomegalovirus antigens. The authors suggested that the approach could potentially be extended to other disease states and immunological phenotypes. Cytomegalovirus status was reported to be diagnosed by the classifier with high specificity and sensitivity in both the original and validation cohorts. While some public TCRs were present in many individuals, most TCR sequences turned up only very rarely across donors. A later analysis found that TCRs clustered in the first cohort also tended to co-occur in the 120 validation repertoires, with more than 90% of cluster scores above 0.

At the junction V is shortened by 6 bases and J by 6 bases; bases outside the gene matches: 3. From cysteine to phenylalanine, the CDR3 is 11 amino acids long. The kept DNA is CDR3 alone, 33 bases in frame from the first base. CDR1 is given as DFQATT and CDR2 as SNEGSKA, both from the germline V gene (reference sequence). The receptor library was made with the immunoSEQ multiplex PCR assay. The original methods were these. A statistical classification framework was built for diagnosing cytomegalovirus status from the catalog of TCR beta chain sequences. This is the immuneACCESS table as TCRdb keeps it, with only in-frame sequences that have V and J called. A part of the clones is gone; compared with another copy, unresolved V genes explain less than half, and the rest is unexplained. The V and J calls and the clone size are those of that table, but D and trimming were determined from the DNA. In this sample the table shows about 160,000 clones, 85% to 90% of which occur a single time. The biggest ten clones account for 9% to 12% of the sample.

The donors belonged to the validation cohort of approximately 130 subjects, which was separate from the roughly 700-subject first cohort. The receptor was derived from a woman younger than 35 in good health and CMV-seropositive. The sample taken for sequencing was PBMCs. The chain employs TRBV20-1 and TRBJ2-7, with 9 bases matching TRBD2. The DNA is as follows: TGCAGTGCCCAGACTAGCGGCGAGCAGTACTTC. Its protein reads: CSAQTSGEQYF.